This T cell receptor beta chain was profiled in a study of blood T cells in healthy people across ages. CDR1 and CDR2 (germline): LGHNA, YNFKEQ. The V and J ends lost 0 bases and 4 bases respectively, with 16 bases between them. The CDR3 sequence is 17 residues long. Findings of the study overall: Long-lived and aged donors differed, with more naive CD4+ cells and higher diversity in the long-lived. TCR beta diversity, measured per million T cells, fell in a roughly linear way with age. Since the PBMCs were unsorted, naive and antigen-experienced cells could not be conclusively compared.

A J-beta primer mix and a sample-barcoded 5' primer were used in a second PCR of roughly 6 to 11 cycles. Using its own MiXCR run on the 5' RACE reads, TCRdb lists one record per CDR3 protein. This sample has about 1.4 million distinct CDR3 sequences, with almost 60% found just once. This clonotype was picked up a small number of times. Its antigen is unknown. Drawn from each donor were approximately 9.5 milliliters of peripheral blood. This chain links TRBV4-2 with TRBJ2-1; unclear D gene. The origin of this receptor is a man in his late teens or twenties in good health. The sequenced material came from blood. This CDR3 is CASSQDKVVKLYNEQFF. CDR3 DNA sequence: TGTGCCAGCAGCCAAGATAAGGTGGTCAAACTTTACAATGAGCAGTTCTTC.